Sequencing of this TCR beta chain was carried out in a study of identical twins. This clonotype was observed many times. The antigen remains undetermined. TCRdb recomputed calls from the 5' RACE reads with MiXCR, one row per CDR3 protein. The sample gives about 890,000 distinct CDR3 sequences, 9% to 15% of which show up once; about 1.5% is in the top ten. General study findings and limits: Partial confounding of zero-insertion analyses by invariant MAIT and iNKT cells was possible. Beta out-of-frame twin sharing showed a weaker excess. Cord blood beta clonotypes that were abundant carried fewer insertions, and memory repertoires showed no such trend.

V was clipped by 3 bases and J by 0 bases, with 6 bases between them. The germline CDR1 and CDR2 sequences are SGHTA and FQGNSA. This CDR3 is 14 amino acids long. The same sample was also studied in work on yellow fever vaccine responses in identical twins.

The genes are TRBV7-2 and TRBJ1-5, with no clear D. This clonotype was obtained from a woman aged 18-29 years in good health. Material: PBMCs. The CDR3 DNA is TGTGCCAGCAGCTTCTCTCCTAGCAATCAGCCCCAGCATTTT. This encodes CASSFSPSNQPQHF.